This T cell receptor (beta chain) is from a study of cytotoxic CD8 clonotypes in ibrutinib-treated CLL. Study-wide results and caveats: Higher clonality was seen at ibrutinib response and a return toward baseline at progression. Samples were collected at differing times from sustained-remission and progressing patients.

As regards this clone: Its cognate antigen is unknown.

CDR1 is SGHDT and CDR2 is YYEEEE in the germline V gene. The CDR3 sequence is 17 residues long. J gave up 7 bases and V 0 bases, and 12 bases lay outside the gene matches. The protocol was immunoSEQ multiplex PCR, while the TCRdb copy is restricted to in-frame clones and leaves out a portion. Seen here are nearly 300,000 clones, around 76% observed once, and the top ten hold around 5.1%. This sequence was found in a human donor with chronic lymphocytic leukemia. The chain is built from TRBV5-6 and TRBJ1-5; 8 bases align to TRBD1. Sequencing used PBMCs, obtained at disease progression, from a patient treated with ibrutinib. The CDR3 is CASSLAGQGGGWQPQHF. The CDR3, as DNA: TGTGCCAGCAGCTTGGCCGGACAGGGAGGGGGTTGGCAGCCCCAGCATTTT.